This T cell receptor (beta chain) was captured in a study of OX40 agonist ivuxolimab in advanced cancers. This clone was detected only a few times. Germline lookup yields CDR1 LNHDA and CDR2 SQIVND (reference sequence). The CDR3 has 16 residues. The V segment lost 6 bases and the J segment 7 bases; nucleotides outside the gene matches: 12. Sequenced by immunoSEQ multiplex PCR; TCRdb stores in-frame clones only, minus some. Of tens of thousands of clones listed, 84% are singletons. The TCR comes from an adult with an advanced solid tumor such as melanoma, head and neck, liver or kidney cancer. The chain links TRBV19 to TRBJ1-5, with 10 bases identical to TRBD1. Sequencing was performed on CD4+ or CD8+ T cells sorted from blood, taken in a trial of the OX40 agonist ivuxolimab. Here the CDR3 reads CASRSATGGKRQPQHF. The CDR3 DNA reads as TGTGCCAGTAGATCTGCGACAGGGGGCAAGAGACAGCCCCAGCATTTT.